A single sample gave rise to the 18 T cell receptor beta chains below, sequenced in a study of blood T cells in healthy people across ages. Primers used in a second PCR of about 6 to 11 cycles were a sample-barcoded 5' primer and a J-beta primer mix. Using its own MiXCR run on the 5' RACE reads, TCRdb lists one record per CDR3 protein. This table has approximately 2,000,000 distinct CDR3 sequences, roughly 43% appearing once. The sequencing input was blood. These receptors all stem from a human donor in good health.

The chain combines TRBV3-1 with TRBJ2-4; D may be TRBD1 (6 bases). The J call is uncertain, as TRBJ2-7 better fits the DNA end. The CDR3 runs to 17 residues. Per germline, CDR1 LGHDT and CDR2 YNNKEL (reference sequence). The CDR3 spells CASSQANPGTLVYEQYF. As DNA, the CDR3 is TGTGCCAGCAGCCAAGCTAACCCCGGGACACTCGTCTACGAGCAGTACTTC.

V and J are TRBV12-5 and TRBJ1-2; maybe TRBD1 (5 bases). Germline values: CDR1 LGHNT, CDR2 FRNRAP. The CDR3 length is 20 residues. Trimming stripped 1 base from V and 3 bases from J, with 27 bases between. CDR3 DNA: TGTGCTAGTGGTTTGGATCTCGAAATATCCGAGCGGGGGGAAGACTATGGCTACACCTTC. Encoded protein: CASGLDLEISERGEDYGYTF.

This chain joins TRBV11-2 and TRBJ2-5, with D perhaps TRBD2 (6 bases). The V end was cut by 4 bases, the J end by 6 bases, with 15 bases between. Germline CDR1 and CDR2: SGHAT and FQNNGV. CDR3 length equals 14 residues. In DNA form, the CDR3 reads TGTGCCAGCAGCTCGTCGGGGGTCCGGCAGACCCAGTACTTC. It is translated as CASSSSGVRQTQYF.

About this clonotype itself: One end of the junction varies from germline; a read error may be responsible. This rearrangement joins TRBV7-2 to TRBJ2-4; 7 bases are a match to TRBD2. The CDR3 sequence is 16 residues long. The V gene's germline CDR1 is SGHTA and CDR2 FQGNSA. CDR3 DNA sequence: TGTGCCAACAGCTCAGAGCGGGGCTCAGCCAAAAACATTCAGTACTTC. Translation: CANSSERGSAKNIQYF.

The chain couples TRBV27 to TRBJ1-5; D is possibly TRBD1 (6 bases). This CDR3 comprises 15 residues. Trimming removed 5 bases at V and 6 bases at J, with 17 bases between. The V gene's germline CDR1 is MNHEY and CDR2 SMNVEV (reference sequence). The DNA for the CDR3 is TGTGCCAGCAGTCGCGGAGGGGGGCTGGGTCAGCCCCAGCATTTT. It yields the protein CASSRGGGLGQPQHF.

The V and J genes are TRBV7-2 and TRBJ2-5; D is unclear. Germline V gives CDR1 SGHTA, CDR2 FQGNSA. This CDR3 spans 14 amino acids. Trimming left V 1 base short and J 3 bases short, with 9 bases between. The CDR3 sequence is CASSLGASEETQYF. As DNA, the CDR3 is TGTGCCAGCAGCTTAGGCGCTAGTGAAGAGACCCAGTACTTC.

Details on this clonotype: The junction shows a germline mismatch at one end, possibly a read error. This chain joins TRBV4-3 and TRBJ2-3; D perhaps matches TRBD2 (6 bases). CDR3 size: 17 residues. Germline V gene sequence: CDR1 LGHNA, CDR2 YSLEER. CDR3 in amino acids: CVSSQDWGEMAGDTQYF. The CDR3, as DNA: TGCGTCAGCAGCCAAGATTGGGGGGAAATGGCAGGAGATACGCAGTATTTT.

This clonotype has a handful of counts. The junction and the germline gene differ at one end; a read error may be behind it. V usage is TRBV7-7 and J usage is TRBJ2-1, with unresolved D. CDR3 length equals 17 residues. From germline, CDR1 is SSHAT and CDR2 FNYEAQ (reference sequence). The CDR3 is CASSLWASGSSYNEQFF. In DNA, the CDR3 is TGTGCTAGCAGCTTATGGGCTAGTGGTTCATCCTACAATGAGCAGTTCTTC.

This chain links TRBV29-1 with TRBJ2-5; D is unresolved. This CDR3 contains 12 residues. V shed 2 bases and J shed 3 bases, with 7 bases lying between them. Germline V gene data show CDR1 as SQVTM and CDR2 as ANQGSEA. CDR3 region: CSVELTEETQYF. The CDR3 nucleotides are TGCAGCGTTGAACTGACCGAAGAGACCCAGTACTTC.

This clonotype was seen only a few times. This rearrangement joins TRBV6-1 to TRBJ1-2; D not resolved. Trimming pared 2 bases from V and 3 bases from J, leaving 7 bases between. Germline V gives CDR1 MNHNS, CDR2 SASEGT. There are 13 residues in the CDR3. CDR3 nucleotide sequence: TGTGCCAGCAGTGAAACGGATTACTATGGCTACACCTTC. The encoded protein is CASSETDYYGYTF.

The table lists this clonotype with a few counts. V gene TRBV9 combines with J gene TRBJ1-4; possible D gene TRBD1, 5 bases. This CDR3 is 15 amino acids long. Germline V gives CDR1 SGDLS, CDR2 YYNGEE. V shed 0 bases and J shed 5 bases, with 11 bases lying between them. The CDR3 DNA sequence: TGTGCCAGCAGCGTAGGAGGGGCAGGGAATGAAAAACTGTTTTTT. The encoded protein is CASSVGGAGNEKLFF.

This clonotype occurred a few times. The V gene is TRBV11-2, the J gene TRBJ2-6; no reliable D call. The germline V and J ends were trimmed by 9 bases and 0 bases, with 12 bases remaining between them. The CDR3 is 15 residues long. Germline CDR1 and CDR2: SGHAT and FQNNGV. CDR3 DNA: TGTGCCAGTCGGTCCTTACGCTCTGGGGCCAACGTCCTGACTTTC. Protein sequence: CASRSLRSGANVLTF.

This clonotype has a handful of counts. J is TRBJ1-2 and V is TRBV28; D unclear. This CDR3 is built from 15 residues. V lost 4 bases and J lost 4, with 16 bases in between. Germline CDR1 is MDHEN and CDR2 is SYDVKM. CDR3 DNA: TGTGCCAGCAGTTCCCCCTATCGGGCCGTCTATGGCTACACCTTC. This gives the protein CASSSPYRAVYGYTF.

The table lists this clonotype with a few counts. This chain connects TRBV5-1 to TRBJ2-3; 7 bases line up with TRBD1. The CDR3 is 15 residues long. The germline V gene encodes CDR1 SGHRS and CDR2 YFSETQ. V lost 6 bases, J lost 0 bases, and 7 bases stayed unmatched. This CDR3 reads CASTYRGDSTDTQYF. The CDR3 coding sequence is TGCGCCAGCACCTACAGGGGAGATAGCACAGATACGCAGTATTTT.

CDR3 DNA: TGTGCCAGCAGCGTCTTCGAGGGGAAGGGAGAGACCCAGTACTTC. It is translated as CASSVFEGKGETQYF. This chain connects TRBV7-9 to TRBJ2-5; D assignment may be TRBD1 or TRBD2 (5 bases each). The CDR3 consists of 15 residues. Trimming cost V 5 bases and J 4 bases, with 17 bases left between them. Germline CDR1 is SEHNR and CDR2 is FQNEAQ (reference sequence).

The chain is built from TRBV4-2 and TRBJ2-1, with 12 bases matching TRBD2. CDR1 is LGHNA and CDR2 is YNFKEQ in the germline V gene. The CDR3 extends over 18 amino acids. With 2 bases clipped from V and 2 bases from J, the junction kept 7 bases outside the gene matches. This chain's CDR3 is CASSQPLAGGLAYNEQFF. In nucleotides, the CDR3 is TGTGCCAGCAGCCAACCACTAGCGGGGGGCTTAGCCTACAATGAGCAGTTCTTC.

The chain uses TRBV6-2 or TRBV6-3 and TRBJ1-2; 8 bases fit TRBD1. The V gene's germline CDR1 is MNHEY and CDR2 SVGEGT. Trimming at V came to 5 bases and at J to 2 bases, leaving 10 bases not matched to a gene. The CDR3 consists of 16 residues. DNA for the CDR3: TGTGCCAGCAGTCTCCCCGGGACAGGCGAAAACTATGGCTACACCTTC. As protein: CASSLPGTGENYGYTF.

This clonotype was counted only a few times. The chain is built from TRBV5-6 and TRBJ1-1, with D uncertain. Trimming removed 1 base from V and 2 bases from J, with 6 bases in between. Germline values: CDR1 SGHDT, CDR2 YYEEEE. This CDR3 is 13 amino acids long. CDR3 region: CASSLPYNTEAFF. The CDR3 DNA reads TGTGCCAGCAGCTTGCCCTATAACACTGAAGCTTTCTTT. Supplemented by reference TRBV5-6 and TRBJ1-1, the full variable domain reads DAGVTQSPTHLIKTRGQQVTLRCSPKSGHDTVSWYQQALGQGPQFIFQYYEEEERQRGNFPDRFSGHQFPNYSSELNVNALLLGDSALYLCASSLPYNTEAFFGQGTRLTVV.